Listed below are T cell receptor beta chains from one sample, sequenced in a study of vaccination effects on CD4 cells after COVID-19. Clones were read by immunoSEQ multiplex PCR, and TCRdb kept only the in-frame ones, dropping some. The sample lists about 15,000 clones; about 75% were seen once. These receptors lack a known antigen. The sample consisted of CD4+ T cells from PBMCs cultured with HCoV-NL63 spike peptides, taken after COVID-19 vaccination. Every receptor here comes from a human donor who received a COVID-19 vaccine. Both conserved end residues are trimmed from each CDR3. The order of the fields is V gene, CDR3 length, J gene, CDR3 protein.

TRBV29-1	10	TRBJ1-1	SVARVGTEAF
TRBV12-3/TRBV12-4	10	TRBJ1-3	ASSRQGGTIY
TRBV5-1	11	TRBJ2-7	ASSLEADYEQY
TRBV3-1/TRBV3-2	13	TRBJ2-3	ASSQRRWGTDTQY
TRBV12-3/TRBV12-4	10	TRBJ1-6	ASRTNRTPLH
TRBV3-1/TRBV3-2	14	TRBJ1-2	ASSQDARASNYGYT
TRBV4-2	13	TRBJ1-1	ASSQARTANTEAF
TRBV6-5	13	TRBJ1-1	ASSPDRGSNTEAF
TRBV30	11	TRBJ1-1	AWQGGLNTEAF
TRBV4-3	15	TRBJ2-3	ASSQQLRVGRLDTQY
TRBV5-6	16	TRBJ2-3	ASSWRTSGISRTDTQY
TRBV19	10	TRBJ1-2	ASNTGPYGYT
TRBV28	12	TRBJ2-3	ASSLRDFGDTQY
TRBV25-1	12	TRBJ1-4	ASSERWGGEKLF
TRBV19	12	TRBJ1-2	ASSIEDSNYGYT
TRBV28	13	TRBJ1-2	ASSSLRVTVYGYT
TRBV2	12	TRBJ2-5	ASLGEGKLETQY
TRBV11-2	10	TRBJ2-2	ASSLGAGELF
TRBV19	11	TRBJ1-1	ASSISLNTEAF
TRBV6-1	17	TRBJ1-5	ASSAPHRKGPYSNQPQH
TRBV30	10	TRBJ1-2	AWSYRGSGYT
TRBV7-9	12	TRBJ2-7	ASSWGLAGNEQY